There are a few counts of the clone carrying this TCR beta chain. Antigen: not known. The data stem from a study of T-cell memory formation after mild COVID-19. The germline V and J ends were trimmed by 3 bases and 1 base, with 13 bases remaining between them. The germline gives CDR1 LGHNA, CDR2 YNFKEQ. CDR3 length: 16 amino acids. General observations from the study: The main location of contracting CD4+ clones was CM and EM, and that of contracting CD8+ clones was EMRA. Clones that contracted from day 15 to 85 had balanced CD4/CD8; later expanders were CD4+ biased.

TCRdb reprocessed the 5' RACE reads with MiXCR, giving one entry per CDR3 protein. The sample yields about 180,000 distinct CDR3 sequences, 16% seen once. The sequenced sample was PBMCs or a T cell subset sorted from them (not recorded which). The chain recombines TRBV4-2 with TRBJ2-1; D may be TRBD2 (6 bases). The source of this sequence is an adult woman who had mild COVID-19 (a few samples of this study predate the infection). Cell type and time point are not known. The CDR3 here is CASSHHSGDSYNEQFF. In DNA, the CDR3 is TGTGCCAGCAGCCATCACTCGGGAGATTCCTACAATGAGCAGTTCTTC.